These 5 T cell receptor beta chains came from one sample sequenced in a study of T cells after posttransplantation cyclophosphamide. TCRdb's copy holds only in-frame clones and misses some; the assay was immunoSEQ multiplex PCR. This sample has roughly 70,000 clones; approximately 92% occur once, and the top ten carry 2.5% to 3%. The sample consisted of PBMCs. The receptors were gathered from a woman in her 30s in good health and a related stem cell transplant donor.

V and J are TRBV18 and TRBJ1-3, with 7 bases aligning to TRBD1. Germline CDR1 is KGHSH and CDR2 is LQKENI. V lost 3 bases, J lost 3 bases, and 2 bases stayed unmatched. The CDR3 has 14 residues. CDR3 DNA sequence: TGTGCCAGCTCACCGGGACAGAGTGGAAACACCATATATTTT. Encoded protein: CASSPGQSGNTIYF.

A remark on this clone: This CDR3 is also generated by other DNA sequences in the sample. This chain joins TRBV6-6 and TRBJ2-5, with no clear D. Germline V gives CDR1 MNHNY, CDR2 SVGAGI (reference sequence). Trimming took off 2 bases at V and 4 bases at J, with 2 bases between the two ends. CDR3 length: 11 amino acids. The CDR3 protein is CASSYRETQYF. In nucleotides, the CDR3 is TGTGCCAGCAGTTACAGAGAGACCCAGTACTTC.

The chain combines TRBV5-1 with TRBJ2-7; unclear D gene. Germline V gene sequence: CDR1 SGHRS, CDR2 YFSETQ. The CDR3 contains 13 residues. The V gene lost 4 bases and the J gene lost 2 bases, with 10 bases spanning the gap. The CDR3 reads CASSPPNAYEQYF. The CDR3 DNA reads TGCGCCAGCAGCCCACCTAATGCCTACGAGCAGTACTTC.

This sequence joins TRBV7-2 and TRBJ2-7, with 7 bases fitting TRBD2. J lost 5 bases, V lost 2 bases, and 3 bases had no gene match. Germline V gene data show CDR1 as SGHTA and CDR2 as FQGNSA. This CDR3 contains 13 residues. The CDR3, as DNA: TGTGCCAGCAGCTTATGGGGAGGGGACGAGCAGTACTTC. Its protein product is CASSLWGGDEQYF.

The rearrangement uses TRBV7-6 and TRBJ1-1, with D perhaps TRBD1 (6 bases). Germline CDR1 is SGHVS and CDR2 is FNYEAQ. Trimming took off 4 bases at V and 3 bases at J, with 15 bases between the two ends. The CDR3 totals 15 residues. In DNA form, the CDR3 reads TGTGCCAGCAGCTCCTCTTTGACAGGCGACACTGAAGCTTTCTTT. It is translated as CASSSSLTGDTEAFF. The whole variable domain, remainder taken from reference TRBV7-6 and TRBJ1-1, is GAGVSQSPRYKVTKRGQDVALRCDPISGHVSLYWYRQALGQGPEFLTYFNYEAQQDKSGLPNDRFSAERPEGSISTLTIQRTEQRDSAMYRCASSSSLTGDTEAFFGQGTRLTVV.